Below are 26 T cell receptor beta chains sequenced from a single sample in a study of blood T cell repertoires in COVID-19. Here immunoSEQ multiplex PCR was the method, and the copy in TCRdb shows in-frame clones only, minus some. The sample lists 250,000 or so clones, approximately 85% occurring once. Sequencing used peripheral blood. These receptors all stem from a woman in her thirties with acute or convalescent COVID-19.

The chain is built from TRBV19 and TRBJ2-3, with 10 positions matching TRBD2. Looked up from germline, CDR1 is LNHDA and CDR2 is SQIVND (reference sequence). The junction had 2 bases not matched to a gene; V was cut back by 4 bases and J by 1 base. The CDR3 has 15 residues. The CDR3 DNA reads as TGTGCCAGTAGTAGTGGACTAGCGGGCACAGATACGCAGTATTTT. Translation gives CASSSGLAGTDTQYF.

As DNA, the CDR3 is TGTGCCAGCAGTTATGTTCAGGGGGCTGGTGAGCAGTTCTTC. Protein: CASSYVQGAGEQFF. V usage is TRBV6-5 and J usage is TRBJ2-1; 8 nucleotides line up with TRBD1. Germline CDR1 MNHEY, CDR2 SVGAGI. The CDR3 runs to 14 residues. J gave up 9 bases and V 3 bases, and 7 bases lay outside the gene matches.

The genes are TRBV21-1 and TRBJ1-1; TRBD1 is the table's D call, not checked against the DNA. TRBV21-1 is recorded as a pseudogene. This CDR3 is 10 amino acids long. The CDR3 region is CASSNAGTAF. The CDR3 nucleotides read TGTGCCAGCAGCAATGCCGGGACAGCCTTT.

The chain links TRBV7-8 to TRBJ1-2; 9 bases line up with TRBD1. V shed 4 bases and J 4 bases; nucleotides not matched to a gene: 4. Germline CDR1 SGHVS, CDR2 FQNEAQ. The CDR3 contains 14 residues. CDR3 residues: CASSSGQGSYGYTF. In DNA form, the CDR3 reads TGTGCCAGCAGCTCAGGACAGGGGAGCTATGGCTACACCTTC.

The J gene is TRBJ1-3, the V gene TRBV25-1; D might be TRBD1 (6 bases). The V end was cut by 1 base, the J end by 3 bases, with 13 bases between. The CDR3 sequence is 16 residues long. Germline loops: CDR1 MGHDK, CDR2 SYGVNS. CDR3 sequence reads: CASSESGGRGGNTIYF. DNA for the CDR3: TGTGCCAGCAGTGAATCTGGCGGCAGGGGTGGAAACACCATATATTTT.

J is TRBJ2-5 and V is TRBV7-2; D is perhaps TRBD1 (6 bases). Germline V gene data show CDR1 as SGHTA and CDR2 as FQGNSA. This CDR3 is built from 13 residues. Trimming took off 5 bases at V and 4 bases at J, with 11 bases between the two ends. CDR3 DNA: TGTGCCAGCAGCAACAGGGCGGGAGAGACCCAGTACTTC. Protein: CASSNRAGETQYF.

This chain uses TRBV4-3 with TRBJ1-4, with unresolved D. Trimming stripped 4 bases from V and 8 bases from J, with 11 bases between. Germline V gene sequence: CDR1 LGHNA, CDR2 YSLEER. CDR3 length: 13 residues. The CDR3 region is CASSPGRKEKLFF. In DNA form, the CDR3 reads TGCGCCAGCAGCCCGGGGAGGAAAGAAAAACTGTTTTTT.

About this clone: Other DNA sequences from this sample encode an identical CDR3 as well. The rearrangement links TRBV6-2 or TRBV6-3 to TRBJ2-2; D is uncertain. The V gene lost 5 bases and the J gene lost 2 bases, with 3 bases spanning the gap. Germline V gene sequence: CDR1 MNHEY, CDR2 SVGEGT. The CDR3 is 12 residues long. In DNA form, the CDR3 reads TGTGCCAGCAGTCAAAACACCGGGGAGCTGTTTTTT. Encoded protein: CASSQNTGELFF.

J is TRBJ1-2 and V is TRBV27; 7 nucleotides agree with TRBD1. Germline trimming cut 5 bases from V and 7 bases from J; bases unmatched to any gene: 10. Germline V gives CDR1 MNHEY, CDR2 SMNVEV (reference sequence). The CDR3 has 14 residues. The DNA for the CDR3 is TGTGCCAGCAGTCCAGGAGGGGGCTCTCGTGGCTACACCTTC. This gives the protein CASSPGGGSRGYTF.

This chain connects TRBV30 to TRBJ2-3; D is ambiguous. This CDR3 has 15 residues. Trimming left V 0 bases short and J 5 bases short, with 15 bases between. Germline V gives CDR1 GTSNPN, CDR2 SVGIG (reference sequence). The CDR3 DNA reads as TGTGCCTGGAGTGTACCCGCCGTGGGCCGAGATACGCAGTATTTT. Encoded protein: CAWSVPAVGRDTQYF.

V usage is TRBV6-5 and J usage is TRBJ2-7; no definite D call. Germline values: CDR1 MNHEY, CDR2 SVGAGI. Trimming stripped 6 bases from V and 0 bases from J, with 15 bases between. The CDR3 has 15 amino acids. CDR3 residues: CASSPTRLGSYEQYF. The CDR3 DNA sequence: TGTGCCAGCAGCCCGACAAGGCTGGGCTCCTACGAGCAGTACTTC.

This chain uses TRBV3-1 (or the pseudogene TRBV3-2) with TRBJ2-4, with a weak D call TRBD1 (6 bases). V lost 0 bases and J lost 2, with 11 bases in between. This CDR3 is 16 amino acids long. Germline V gene sequence: CDR1 LGHDT, CDR2 YNNKEL (reference sequence). Here the CDR3 reads CASSQEQGMPKNIQYF. CDR3 DNA: TGTGCCAGCAGCCAAGAACAGGGAATGCCCAAAAACATTCAGTACTTC.

The chain uses TRBV14 and TRBJ1-1, with D tentatively TRBD1 (6 bases). Germline V gives CDR1 SGHDN, CDR2 FVKESK. The CDR3 contains 12 residues. V lost 3 bases and J 7 bases, leaving 9 bases between the germline ends. The CDR3 loop reads CASSQGAVEAFF. The CDR3 DNA reads TGTGCCAGCAGCCAGGGGGCGGTTGAAGCTTTCTTT.

The gene calls are TRBV12-3 or TRBV12-4 and TRBJ1-2; a possible D gene is TRBD1 (5 bases). Trimming stripped 7 bases from V and 7 bases from J, with 13 bases between. The length of the CDR3 is 12 residues. CDR3 DNA: TGTGCCAGCACCCAAGGCGGGGGTGGCTACACCTTC. As protein: CASTQGGGGYTF.

The chain uses TRBV5-1 and TRBJ1-4; 9 positions agree with TRBD1. Germline trimming cut 4 bases from V and 3 bases from J; bases unmatched to any gene: 4. Germline V CDR1 and CDR2: SGHRS, YFSETQ. The CDR3 is 15 residues long. The CDR3 here is CASSGDRGANEKLFF. CDR3 bases: TGCGCCAGCAGCGGCGACAGGGGGGCTAATGAAAAACTGTTTTTT.

The chain carries TRBV11-3 and TRBJ2-7; the D is unclear. The CDR3 is made up of 17 amino acids. Germline CDR1 SGHNT, CDR2 YENEEA. V was cut by 2 bases and J by 5 bases, with 22 bases left in between. DNA for the CDR3: TGTGCCAGCAGCTTAACCCCCCTGATGGGCGCGAGAAACGAGCAGTACTTC. Residues: CASSLTPLMGARNEQYF. Complete variable domain (other parts from reference TRBV11-3 and TRBJ2-7): EAGVVQSPRYKIIEKKQPVAFWCNPISGHNTLYWYLQNLGQGPELLIRYENEEAVDDSQLPKDRFSAERLKGVDSTLKIQPAELGDSAVYLCASSLTPLMGARNEQYFGPGTRLTVT.

This clone was found a few times. This chain connects TRBV29-1 to TRBJ2-7, with D possibly matching TRBD1 (6 bases). Trimming cost V 7 bases and J 6 bases, with 16 bases left between them. The germline V gene has CDR1 SQVTM and CDR2 ANQGSEA. The CDR3 runs to 12 residues. CDR3: CSAGQYAGEQYF. CDR3 in DNA: TGCAGCGCCGGACAGTACGCGGGCGAGCAGTACTTC.

J is TRBJ2-7 and V is TRBV19; maybe TRBD2 (6 bases). The germline CDR1 and CDR2 sequences are LNHDA and SQIVND (reference sequence). Trimming took off 8 bases at V and 1 base at J, with 12 bases between the two ends. There are 13 residues in the CDR3. This CDR3 reads CASGFSGSYEQYF. DNA for the CDR3: TGTGCCAGTGGGTTTAGCGGATCCTACGAGCAGTACTTC.

This clone was seen a single time. The chain has TRBV15 and TRBJ2-7, with D possibly TRBD1 on 6 matching bases. Germline CDR1 LNHNV, CDR2 YYDKDF (reference sequence). The CDR3 runs to 15 residues. V lost 1 base, J lost 1 base, and 11 bases lay in between. The CDR3 loop is CATSRGAGASYEQYF. DNA of the CDR3: TGTGCCACCAGCAGAGGGGCAGGGGCATCCTACGAGCAGTACTTC.

The rearrangement joins TRBV7-2 to TRBJ2-2, with 15 bases identical to TRBD2. CDR1 and CDR2 (germline): SGHTA, FQGNSA. This CDR3 has 17 residues. With V trimmed by 5 bases and J by 5 bases, 6 bases remained unmatched. CDR3 loop: CASSPPGLAGGTGELFF. CDR3 nucleotides: TGTGCCAGCAGCCCACCGGGACTAGCGGGAGGTACCGGGGAGCTGTTTTTT.

The chain couples TRBV5-1 to TRBJ2-3; 7 bases agree with TRBD1. Germline V CDR1 and CDR2: SGHRS, YFSETQ. After removal of 0 bases from V and 1 base from J, the junction contained 2 bases not matched to a gene. The CDR3 contains 15 residues. The CDR3 DNA reads TGCGCCAGCAGCTTGGAGGGGGCCGGCACAGATACGCAGTATTTT. Translated: CASSLEGAGTDTQYF. The variable domain in full, with the rest retrieved from reference TRBV5-1 and TRBJ2-3, is KAGVTQTPRYLIKTRGQQVTLSCSPISGHRSVSWYQQTPGQGLQFLFEYFSETQRNKGNFPGRFSGRQFSNSRSEMNVSTLELGDSALYLCASSLEGAGTDTQYFGPGTRLTVL.

The V and J genes are TRBV6-2 or TRBV6-3 and TRBJ1-5, with 8 nucleotides matching TRBD1. V shed 5 bases, J shed 6 bases, and the junction held 6 bases outside the gene matches. Germline CDR1 is MNHEY and CDR2 is SVGEGT. The CDR3 covers 14 residues. CDR3 in amino acids: CASSATGVGQPQHF. The CDR3 nucleotides read TGTGCCAGCAGTGCGACAGGGGTTGGTCAGCCCCAGCATTTT.

The chain employs TRBV3-1 (or the pseudogene TRBV3-2) and TRBJ1-5, with unresolved D. CDR3 length: 15 residues. V was pared by 2 bases and J by 4 bases, with 12 bases between. CDR1 and CDR2 from the germline V gene are LGHDT and YNNKEL (reference sequence). CDR3 sequence reads: CASSQNTQENQPQHF. Written as DNA, the CDR3 is TGTGCCAGCAGCCAAAATACCCAGGAAAATCAGCCCCAGCATTTT.

This chain links TRBV14 with TRBJ2-1; a possible D gene is TRBD1 (5 bases). The CDR3 loop spans 13 amino acids. Per germline, CDR1 SGHDN and CDR2 FVKESK. Trimming took 0 bases from V and 7 from J, leaving 7 bases between them. The CDR3 coding sequence is TGTGCCAGCAGCCAAGAGAACAGGAATGAGCAGTTCTTC. Encoded protein: CASSQENRNEQFF.

This clone was seen once. The rearrangement joins TRBV20-1 to TRBJ2-1; D gene unclear. The CDR3 contains 12 residues. Between the trimmed V and J ends, which lost 3 bases and 6 bases, there was a span of 9 bases. Looked up from germline, CDR1 is DFQATT and CDR2 is SNEGSKA (reference sequence). CDR3 nucleotide sequence: TGCAGTGCTAGTCGTGTCAGCAATGAGCAGTTCTTC. Protein product: CSASRVSNEQFF.

This chain uses TRBV29-1 with TRBJ1-1; D is uncertain. Germline V lookup: CDR1 SQVTM, CDR2 ANQGSEA. The V end was cut by 7 bases, the J end by 0 bases, with 12 bases between. The CDR3 loop spans 13 amino acids. CDR3 coding DNA: TGCAGCGGGAACAGCCCATTGAACACTGAAGCTTTCTTT. This gives the protein CSGNSPLNTEAFF.